This passage covers 5 T cell receptor beta chains from one sample sequenced in a study of T cell responses to AZD1222 COVID-19 vaccine. Profiling relied on immunoSEQ multiplex PCR, and the TCRdb table lists in-frame clones only, not all of them. The sample yields about 85,000 clones, roughly 85% seen once. The source was peripheral blood, collected on day 0 of AZD1222 vaccination. These receptors originate from an adult in good health.

The chain carries TRBV28 and TRBJ1-1, with no clear D. This CDR3 has 12 residues. CDR1 MDHEN and CDR2 SYDVKM come from the germline V gene. V lost 1 base and J lost 4, with 4 bases in between. DNA for the CDR3: TGTGCCAGCAGTTTATTCTCCACTGAAGCTTTCTTT. Protein product: CASSLFSTEAFF.

This CDR3 is CASSPDGAQPQHF. The CDR3 coding sequence is TGTGCCAGCAGCCCGGACGGGGCTCAGCCCCAGCATTTT. The chain links TRBV11-3 to TRBJ1-5; a weak D match, TRBD1 (5 bases). CDR1 and CDR2 from the germline V gene are SGHNT and YENEEA. The CDR3 consists of 13 residues. V lost 5 bases and J 6 bases, leaving 11 bases between the germline ends.

The CDR3 region has the DNA TGTGCCAGCAGCCAGGTGGGATTAGGCTACGAGCAGTACTTC. It encodes CASSQVGLGYEQYF. The V gene is TRBV3-1 (or the pseudogene TRBV3-2), the J gene TRBJ2-7; D is ambiguous. From germline, CDR1 is LGHDT and CDR2 YNNKEL (reference sequence). This CDR3 is built from 14 residues. The V end was cut by 3 bases, the J end by 3 bases, with 12 bases between.

V is TRBV19 and J is TRBJ1-2; TRBD1 is a possible D gene (5 bases). The CDR3 spans 14 residues. Trimming pared 8 bases from V and 0 bases from J, leaving 13 bases between. Germline CDR1 is LNHDA and CDR2 is SQIVND (reference sequence). The CDR3 region is CASRPQGANYGYTF. CDR3 DNA sequence: TGTGCCAGTCGACCGCAGGGAGCTAACTATGGCTACACCTTC.

The chain recombines TRBV5-6 with TRBJ1-6, with a weak D call TRBD1 (5 bases). In germline, CDR1 is SGHDT, CDR2 YYEEEE. CDR3 size: 15 residues. The V end was cut by 0 bases, the J end by 7 bases, with 11 bases between. CDR3 residues: CASSLVRQGNSPLHF. In DNA form, the CDR3 reads TGTGCCAGCAGCTTGGTTCGGCAGGGAAATTCACCCCTCCACTTT.